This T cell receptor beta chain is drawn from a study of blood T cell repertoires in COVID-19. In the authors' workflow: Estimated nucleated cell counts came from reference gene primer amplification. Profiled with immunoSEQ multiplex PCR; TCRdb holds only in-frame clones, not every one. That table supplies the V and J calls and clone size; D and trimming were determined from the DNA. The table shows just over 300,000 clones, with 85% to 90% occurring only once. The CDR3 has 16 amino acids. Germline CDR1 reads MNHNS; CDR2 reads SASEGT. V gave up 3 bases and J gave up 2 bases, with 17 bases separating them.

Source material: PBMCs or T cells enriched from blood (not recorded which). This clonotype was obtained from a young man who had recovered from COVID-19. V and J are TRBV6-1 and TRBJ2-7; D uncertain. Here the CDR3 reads CASSEVVWLDTYEQYF. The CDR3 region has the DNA TGTGCCAGCAGTGAGGTTGTGTGGTTAGATACCTACGAGCAGTACTTC.